These 30 T cell receptor beta chains were sequenced from one sample in a study of control samples from healthy donors and cancer patients. Repertoires were generated with immunoSEQ multiplex PCR, while TCRdb's copy carries only in-frame clones and drops some. The repertoire holds around 58,000 clones, with roughly 86% as singletons. The sample was blood. All receptors derive from a man aged 50-59 years in good health.

The V gene is TRBV6-1, the J gene TRBJ1-2; D remains unclear. This CDR3 is 15 amino acids long. V gave up 0 bases and J gave up 5 bases, with 13 bases separating them. CDR1 MNHNS and CDR2 SASEGT come from the germline V gene. CDR3 amino acids: CASSEAQAAGYGYTF. As DNA, the CDR3 is TGTGCCAGCAGTGAAGCGCAGGCTGCCGGTTATGGCTACACCTTC.

The chain couples TRBV11-3 to TRBJ2-5, with a weak D call TRBD2 (6 bases). Germline V CDR1 and CDR2: SGHNT, YENEEA. The V gene lost 4 bases and the J gene lost 2 bases, with 20 bases spanning the gap. This CDR3 contains 17 residues. CDR3 nucleotides: TGTGCCAGCAGCTCTCGCCTCATAGCGGCTTCACAAGAGACCCAGTACTTC. As protein: CASSSRLIAASQETQYF. Filled out from reference TRBV11-3 and TRBJ2-5, the complete variable domain reads EAGVVQSPRYKIIEKKQPVAFWCNPISGHNTLYWYLQNLGQGPELLIRYENEEAVDDSQLPKDRFSAERLKGVDSTLKIQPAELGDSAVYLCASSSRLIAASQETQYFGPGTRLLVL.

The V call is TRBV4-1, the J call TRBJ2-7, with 7 bases that match TRBD2. The length of the CDR3 is 15 residues. Germline V gene lookup returns CDR1 MGHRA and CDR2 YSYEKL. Trimming removed 6 bases from V and 2 bases from J; junction bases left unmatched: 10. CDR3 nucleotide sequence: TGCGCCAGCAGTCAGGGAGGGATCGGGGCCTACGAGCAGTACTTC. It translates to CASSQGGIGAYEQYF.

This rearrangement joins TRBV19 to TRBJ2-1; 10 bases align to TRBD1. The CDR3 contains 14 residues. Trimming cost V 5 bases and J 7 bases; bases outside gene matches: 5. Germline loops: CDR1 LNHDA, CDR2 SQIVND (reference sequence). The CDR3 region has the DNA TGTGCCAGTAGTGGGACAGGGGTAGGGAATGAGCAGTTCTTC. Its protein product is CASSGTGVGNEQFF.

The chain combines TRBV4-2 with TRBJ2-5; D unresolved. The DNA end favors TRBJ2-7, so the J call may be wrong. In germline, CDR1 is LGHNA, CDR2 YNFKEQ. This CDR3 region has 14 residues. The chain's CDR3 is CASSHTDGRDEQYF. The CDR3, as DNA: TGTGCCAGCAGCCATACAGACGGTCGGGACGAGCAGTACTTC.

The chain joins TRBV18 to TRBJ2-1; 8 bases line up with TRBD2. The CDR3 is made up of 15 amino acids. Germline CDR1 and CDR2: KGHSH and LQKENI. The V gene end was trimmed by 2 bases and the J gene end by 6 bases; junction bases not matched to a gene: 6. CDR3 region: CASSPTGRGANEQFF. In DNA form, the CDR3 reads TGTGCCAGCTCACCAACCGGGAGGGGGGCCAATGAGCAGTTCTTC.

The chain links TRBV7-8 to TRBJ1-4; TRBD1 might be the D (5 bases). The germline V gene has CDR1 SGHVS and CDR2 FQNEAQ. This CDR3 is built from 12 residues. V was cut by 5 bases and J by 8 bases, with 9 bases left in between. Here the CDR3 DNA reads TGTGCCAGCAGCCCGGGGGTGGAAAAACTGTTTTTT. It specifies CASSPGVEKLFF.

The table lists this clone with a few counts. The gene calls are TRBV7-2 and TRBJ1-6; the D gene is possibly TRBD1 (6 bases). CDR1 and CDR2 (germline): SGHTA, FQGNSA. The ends were cut back, 8 bases at V and 7 bases at J, with 18 bases in the middle. This CDR3 is built from 15 residues. In DNA form, the CDR3 reads TGTGCCAGCCCCGAGGGAGGACAGAGGAATTCACCCCTCCACTTT. It translates to CASPEGGQRNSPLHF.

V and J are TRBV5-4 and TRBJ2-3; D ambiguous. Germline-derived CDR1 and CDR2 are SGHNT and YYREEE (reference sequence). The length of the CDR3 is 16 residues. The V end was cut by 3 bases, the J end by 0 bases, with 14 bases between. The CDR3 DNA reads as TGTGCCAGCAGCTCACCCACTGGGATTAGCACAGATACGCAGTATTTT. This translates into CASSSPTGISTDTQYF.

The chain has TRBV20-1 and TRBJ2-3, with D tentatively TRBD1 (6 bases). CDR1 and CDR2 from the germline V gene are DFQATT and SNEGSKA (reference sequence). Trimming took 8 bases from V and 6 from J, leaving 12 bases between them. This CDR3 contains 11 residues. The CDR3 DNA reads as TGCAGTACGTACAGGGTGGATACGCAGTATTTT. Encoded protein: CSTYRVDTQYF.

The genes are TRBV9 and TRBJ1-6; no reliable D call. Germline loops: CDR1 SGDLS, CDR2 YYNGEE. The CDR3 extends over 17 amino acids. The V end was cut by 0 bases, the J end by 1 base, with 11 bases between. In DNA form, the CDR3 reads TGTGCCAGCAGCGTAGCTGGAGGGTGGTCCTATAATTCACCCCTCCACTTT. Translated: CASSVAGGWSYNSPLHF. Using reference TRBV9 and TRBJ1-6 for the parts outside the CDR3, the full variable domain is DSGVTQTPKHLITATGQRVTLRCSPRSGDLSVYWYQQSLDQGLQFLIQYYNGEERAKGNILERFSAQQFPDLHSELNLSSLELGDSALYFCASSVAGGWSYNSPLHFGNGTRLTVT.

The V gene is TRBV7-3, the J gene TRBJ2-2; 14 bases line up with TRBD2. V was pared by 5 bases and J by 4 bases, with 12 bases of the junction left unmatched. This CDR3 comprises 19 residues. Germline CDR1 reads SGHTA; CDR2 reads FQGTGA. This CDR3 reads CASSLVGLAGVLGTGELFF. In nucleotides, the CDR3 is TGTGCCAGCAGCCTCGTGGGACTAGCGGGAGTGCTGGGCACCGGGGAGCTGTTTTTT. Filled out from reference TRBV7-3 and TRBJ2-2, the complete variable domain reads GAGVSQTPSNKVTEKGKYVELRCDPISGHTALYWYRQSLGQGPEFLIYFQGTGAADDSGLPNDRFFAVRPEGSVSTLKIQRTERGDSAVYLCASSLVGLAGVLGTGELFFGEGSRLTVL.

V gene TRBV5-6 combines with J gene TRBJ2-4; 7 nucleotides agree with TRBD1. Germline assignment: CDR1 SGHDT and CDR2 YYEEEE. CDR3 length: 15 amino acids. V lost 2 bases to trimming and J lost 7 bases; unmatched junction nucleotides: 9. CDR3 coding DNA: TGTGCCAGCAGCTTAAACCGACAGGGATTTAACATTCAGTACTTC. The encoded protein is CASSLNRQGFNIQYF.

The rearrangement joins TRBV4-2 to TRBJ1-2; TRBD1 agrees at 9 bases. Unmatched junction bases numbered 4, after V lost 0 bases and J lost 5 bases. This CDR3 region has 15 residues. Germline V gives CDR1 LGHNA, CDR2 YNFKEQ. CDR3 sequence (DNA): TGTGCCAGCAGCCAAGATTATGGGACAGGGTATGGCTACACCTTC. This translates into CASSQDYGTGYGYTF.

V usage is TRBV7-9 and J usage is TRBJ2-2, with 12 bases matching TRBD2. The CDR3 is 19 amino acids. Germline-derived CDR1 and CDR2 are SEHNR and FQNEAQ (reference sequence). The V segment lost 0 bases and the J segment 6 bases; nucleotides outside the gene matches: 11. The CDR3 DNA is TGTGCCAGCAGCTTAGCCTCGACTAGCGGGAGAGGTTGGGCCGGGGAGCTGTTTTTT. Its protein product is CASSLASTSGRGWAGELFF.

The V gene is TRBV28, the J gene TRBJ2-1; 13 positions match TRBD2. V shed 3 bases, J shed 1 base, and the junction held 6 bases outside the gene matches. The CDR3 length is 18 residues. Germline values: CDR1 MDHEN, CDR2 SYDVKM. The CDR3 spells CASSLGLAGFTSYNEQFF. The CDR3 DNA reads TGTGCCAGCAGTTTGGGACTAGCGGGGTTCACATCCTACAATGAGCAGTTCTTC. Full variable domain (missing parts from reference TRBV28 and TRBJ2-1): DVKVTQSSRYLVKRTGEKVFLECVQDMDHENMFWYRQDPGLGLRLIYFSYDVKMKEKGDIPEGYSVSREKKERFSLILESASTNQTSMYLCASSLGLAGFTSYNEQFFGPGTRLTVL.

The genes are TRBV4-2 and TRBJ1-3; D uncertain. The CDR3 covers 15 residues. Germline CDR1 reads LGHNA; CDR2 reads YNFKEQ. Trimming took off 4 bases at V and 0 bases at J, with 10 bases between the two ends. CDR3 sequence (DNA): TGTGCCAGCAGCCGAATGGCAAACTCTGGAAACACCATATATTTT. Translation: CASSRMANSGNTIYF.

The chain recombines TRBV5-8 with TRBJ2-5, with no clear D. This CDR3 is built from 13 residues. The V and J ends lost 3 bases and 3 bases respectively, with 9 bases between them. Germline CDR1 is SGHTS and CDR2 is YDEGEE. CDR3 nucleotide sequence: TGTGCCAGCAGCTGGGCGGTAAAAGAGACCCAGTACTTC. The encoded protein is CASSWAVKETQYF. Complete variable domain (other parts from reference TRBV5-8 and TRBJ2-5): EAGVTQSPTHLIKTRGQQATLRCSPISGHTSVYWYQQALGLGLQFLLWYDEGEERNRGNFPPRFSGRQFPNYSSELNVNALELEDSALYLCASSWAVKETQYFGPGTRLLVL.

In DNA, the CDR3 is TGTGCCAGCAGCGCCGATCGGGGTACAGCCTCTGGAAACACCATATATTTT. Its translation: CASSADRGTASGNTIYF. This chain uses TRBV5-6 with TRBJ1-3; D unresolved. Per germline, CDR1 SGHDT and CDR2 YYEEEE. Trimming left V 4 bases short and J 0 bases short, with 17 bases between. The CDR3 contains 17 residues.

The chain links TRBV19 to TRBJ2-1; TRBD2 matches 10 bases. The V segment lost 5 bases and the J segment 5 bases; nucleotides outside the gene matches: 6. This CDR3 is 15 amino acids long. The germline V gene encodes CDR1 LNHDA and CDR2 SQIVND (reference sequence). CDR3 loop: CASSPGLAAHNEQFF. CDR3 DNA: TGTGCCAGTAGTCCAGGACTAGCGGCTCACAATGAGCAGTTCTTC.

The chain couples TRBV10-3 to TRBJ1-2, with a tentative D call TRBD1 (6 bases). The CDR3 has 14 residues. Germline V gene lookup returns CDR1 ENHRY and CDR2 SYGVKD. Trimming shortened V by 7 bases and J by 3 bases, and 15 bases separated the two germline ends. CDR3 region: CAITPTGLDYGYTF. As DNA, the CDR3 is TGTGCCATCACACCCACAGGGCTTGACTATGGCTACACCTTC.

The chain joins TRBV9 to TRBJ2-1; 13 bases map to TRBD2. Germline V lookup: CDR1 SGDLS, CDR2 YYNGEE. The CDR3 extends over 15 amino acids. V lost 6 bases and J lost 4; bases outside the gene matches: 4. The CDR3 sequence is CASTKTSGRYNEQFF. For the CDR3, the DNA is TGTGCCAGCACCAAGACTAGCGGGAGGTACAATGAGCAGTTCTTC. Full variable domain (remainder filled in from reference TRBV9 and TRBJ2-1): DSGVTQTPKHLITATGQRVTLRCSPRSGDLSVYWYQQSLDQGLQFLIQYYNGEERAKGNILERFSAQQFPDLHSELNLSSLELGDSALYFCASTKTSGRYNEQFFGPGTRLTVL.

The chain combines TRBV28 with TRBJ1-1, with D hard to call. The germline gives CDR1 MDHEN, CDR2 SYDVKM. Trimming left V 8 bases short and J 10 bases short, with 14 bases between. The CDR3 is 11 residues long. The CDR3: CASGIPQLAFF. In DNA form, the CDR3 reads TGTGCCAGCGGGATACCCCAACTAGCTTTCTTT.

A word on this clone: The junction does not match germline at one end; this may be a read error. J is TRBJ2-7 and V is TRBV2; TRBD2 is a possible D gene (5 bases). The CDR3 loop spans 14 amino acids. CDR1 is SNHLY and CDR2 is FYNNEI in the germline V gene. CDR3 in amino acids: CASSESVVLEARHF. CDR3 in DNA: TGTGCCAGCAGTGAATCCGTGGTCCTGGAGGCTAGACACTTC.

This clone was recorded a few times. The rearrangement uses TRBV19 and TRBJ1-2; D unclear. Germline V lookup: CDR1 LNHDA, CDR2 SQIVND (reference sequence). Trimming removed 5 bases at V and 3 bases at J, with 13 bases between. CDR3 length equals 14 residues. The DNA of the CDR3 is TGTGCCAGTAGTCTGGGTTTTCAAGACTATGGCTACACCTTC. It specifies CASSLGFQDYGYTF.

This clone was detected once. The J gene is TRBJ2-3, the V gene TRBV2, with 8 positions matching TRBD1. This CDR3 has 14 amino acids. Germline V gene sequence: CDR1 SNHLY, CDR2 FYNNEI. V was clipped by 6 bases and J by 1 base; unmatched bases: 3. CDR3 loop: CASRAGQGTDTQYF. The CDR3 DNA reads as TGTGCCAGCAGGGCGGGACAGGGCACAGATACGCAGTATTTT.

The chain has TRBV6-5 and TRBJ1-2, with 8 bases aligning to TRBD1. Germline trimming cut 6 bases from V and 4 bases from J; bases unmatched to any gene: 7. The CDR3 totals 14 residues. Per germline, CDR1 MNHEY and CDR2 SVGAGI. The CDR3 loop is CASSRGQGSYGYTF. CDR3 nucleotide sequence: TGTGCCAGCAGCCGCGGACAGGGCAGCTATGGCTACACCTTC.

The V gene is TRBV30, the J gene TRBJ2-1; 10 bases agree with TRBD2. The CDR3 has 16 residues. Germline CDR1 GTSNPN, CDR2 SVGIG (reference sequence). V lost 1 base and J lost 10; bases outside the gene matches: 13. The CDR3 bases are TGTGCCTGGAGTGGGCTATCTAGCGGGAGAGTTTGGGAGCAGTTCTTC. It specifies CAWSGLSSGRVWEQFF. The variable domain in full, completed from reference TRBV30 and TRBJ2-1, reads SQTIHQWPATLVQPVGSPLSLECTVEGTSNPNLYWYRQAAGRGLQLLFYSVGIGQISSEVPQNLSASRPQDRQFILSSKKLLLSDSGFYLCAWSGLSSGRVWEQFFGPGTRLTVL.

The rearrangement links TRBV6-1 to TRBJ1-1; D is unresolved. Germline V lookup: CDR1 MNHNS, CDR2 SASEGT. The length of the CDR3 is 11 residues. Trimming removed 3 bases from V and 11 bases from J, with 10 bases in between. CDR3 sequence (DNA): TGTGCCAGCAGTGATCTCCCCCCGGCTTTCTTT. As protein: CASSDLPPAFF.

The gene calls are TRBV12-3 or TRBV12-4 and TRBJ1-2, with D maybe TRBD1 (5 bases). The ends were cut back, 5 bases at V and 3 bases at J, with 10 bases in the middle. This CDR3 is 13 amino acids long. The CDR3 DNA reads TGTGCCAGCAGTCCAGGGATACACTATGGCTACACCTTC. Its protein product is CASSPGIHYGYTF.